What follows is one T cell receptor beta chain and its context. Metastatic or locally advanced urothelial carcinoma was present in the patients. This specimen belongs to a study of PD-L1 blockade in urothelial cancer. At the level of the study: From 0 to 3 prior chemotherapy regimens had been given to the patients.

Clones were read by immunoSEQ multiplex PCR, and TCRdb kept only the in-frame ones, dropping some. The sample shows around 42,000 clones, approximately 80% of them seen only once. Sample: PBMCs, taken around atezolizumab (anti-PD-L1) treatment. The sequence derives from a man between 65 and 79 years old with urothelial cancer.

For the CDR3, the DNA is TGTGCCAGCAGCTTAGCGGGACAGGGCCTCTACGAGCAGTACTTC. This gives the protein CASSLAGQGLYEQYF. The chain is built from TRBV7-3 and TRBJ2-7; 9 bases agree with TRBD1. The V segment lost 2 bases and the J segment 3 bases; nucleotides outside the gene matches: 5. Germline CDR1 and CDR2: SGHTA and FQGTGA. The CDR3 length is 15 residues.